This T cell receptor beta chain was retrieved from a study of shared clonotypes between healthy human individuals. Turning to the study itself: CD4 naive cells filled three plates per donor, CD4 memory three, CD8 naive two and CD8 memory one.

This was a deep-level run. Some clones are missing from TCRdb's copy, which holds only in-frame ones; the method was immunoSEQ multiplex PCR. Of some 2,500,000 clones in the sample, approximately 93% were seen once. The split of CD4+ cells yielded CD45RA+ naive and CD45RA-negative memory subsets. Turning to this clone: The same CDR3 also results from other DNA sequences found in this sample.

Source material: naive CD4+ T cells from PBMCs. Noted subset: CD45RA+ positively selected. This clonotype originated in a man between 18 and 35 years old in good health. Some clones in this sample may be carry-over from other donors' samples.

The CDR3 protein is CASRGLNQPQHF. The CDR3 nucleotides are TGTGCCAGCAGGGGACTCAATCAGCCCCAGCATTTT. The chain is built from TRBV28 and TRBJ1-5; a possible D gene is TRBD1 (5 bases). Trimming removed 6 bases from V and 3 bases from J, with 6 bases in between. The CDR3 covers 12 residues. Per the germline V gene, CDR1 is MDHEN and CDR2 is SYDVKM. Complete variable domain (other parts from reference TRBV28 and TRBJ1-5): DVKVTQSSRYLVKRTGEKVFLECVQDMDHENMFWYRQDPGLGLRLIYFSYDVKMKEKGDIPEGYSVSREKKERFSLILESASTNQTSMYLCASRGLNQPQHFGDGTRLSIL.